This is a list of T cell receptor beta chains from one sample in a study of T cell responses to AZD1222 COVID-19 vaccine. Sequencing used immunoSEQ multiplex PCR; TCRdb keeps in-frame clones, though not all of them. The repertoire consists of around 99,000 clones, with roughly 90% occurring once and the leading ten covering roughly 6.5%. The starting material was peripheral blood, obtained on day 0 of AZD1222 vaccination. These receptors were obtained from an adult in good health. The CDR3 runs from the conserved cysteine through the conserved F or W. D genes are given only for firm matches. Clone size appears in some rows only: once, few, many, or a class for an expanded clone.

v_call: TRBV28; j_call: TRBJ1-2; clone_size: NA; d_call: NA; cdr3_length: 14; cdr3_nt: TGTGCCAGCAGTCTCTCCCAGAGGCCGTCCCGCTACACCTTC; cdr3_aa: CASSLSQRPSRYTF
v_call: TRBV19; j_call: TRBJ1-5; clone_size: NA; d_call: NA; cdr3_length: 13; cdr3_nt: TGTGCCAGTACAACTCAGCGGGATCAGCCCCAGCATTTT; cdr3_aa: CASTTQRDQPQHF
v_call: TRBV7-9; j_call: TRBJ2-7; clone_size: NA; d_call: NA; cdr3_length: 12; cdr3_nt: TGTGCCAGCAGCTCACAGGGCTACGAGCAGTACTTC; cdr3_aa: CASSSQGYEQYF
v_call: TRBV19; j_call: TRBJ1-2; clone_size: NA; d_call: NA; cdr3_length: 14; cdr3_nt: TGTGCCAGTAGTATAGCGAGACGTACTTATGGCTACACCTTC; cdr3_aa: CASSIARRTYGYTF
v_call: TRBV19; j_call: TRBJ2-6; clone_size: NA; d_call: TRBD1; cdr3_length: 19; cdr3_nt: TGTGCCAGTAGGGCCGGGACAGGGGGCGCCCTCTCTGGGGCCAACGTCCTGACTTTC; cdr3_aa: CASRAGTGGALSGANVLTF
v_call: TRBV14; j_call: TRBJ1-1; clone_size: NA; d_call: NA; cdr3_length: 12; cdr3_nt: TGTGCCAGCAGCCAAGATTCTCGTGAAGCTTTCTTT; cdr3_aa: CASSQDSREAFF
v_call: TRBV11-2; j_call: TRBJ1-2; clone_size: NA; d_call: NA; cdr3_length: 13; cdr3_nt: TGTGCCAGCAGCCCGCGCGAAGGAGGGGGCTACACCTTC; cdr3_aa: CASSPREGGGYTF
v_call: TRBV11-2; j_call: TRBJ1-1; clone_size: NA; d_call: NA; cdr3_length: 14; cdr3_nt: TGTGCCAGCAGCCGTCAGGTCGCGGCCAGTGAAGCTTTCTTT; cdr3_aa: CASSRQVAASEAFF
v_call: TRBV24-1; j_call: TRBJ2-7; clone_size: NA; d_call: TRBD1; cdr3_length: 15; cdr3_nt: TGTGCCACCAGTGATCGACAGGGTAAAGACCACGAGCAGTACTTC; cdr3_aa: CATSDRQGKDHEQYF
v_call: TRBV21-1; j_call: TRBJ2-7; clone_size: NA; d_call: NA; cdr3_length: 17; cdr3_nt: TGTGCCAGCAGCAAGTCTCTGTACGGGACGGATGCCTACGAGCAGTACTTC; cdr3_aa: CASSKSLYGTDAYEQYF
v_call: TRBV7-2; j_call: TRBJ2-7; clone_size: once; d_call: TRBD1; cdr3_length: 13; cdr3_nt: TGTGCCAGCAGCTCAATGGACAGGACCGAGCAGTACTTC; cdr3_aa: CASSSMDRTEQYF
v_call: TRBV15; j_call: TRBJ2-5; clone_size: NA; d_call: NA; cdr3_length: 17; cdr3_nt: TGTGCCACCAGCAGGCAAGGAGGGACACTACCAGGGGAGACCCAGTACTTC; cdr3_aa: CATSRQGGTLPGETQYF
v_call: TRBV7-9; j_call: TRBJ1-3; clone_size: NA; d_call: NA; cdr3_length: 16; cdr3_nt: TGTGCCAGCAGCCCTAGGGACGGGAACTCTGGAAACACCATATATTTT; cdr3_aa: CASSPRDGNSGNTIYF
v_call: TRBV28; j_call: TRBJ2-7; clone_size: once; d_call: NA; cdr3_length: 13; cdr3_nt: TGTGCCAGCAGTTTATCAGCTCCCTACGAGCAGTACTTC; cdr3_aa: CASSLSAPYEQYF
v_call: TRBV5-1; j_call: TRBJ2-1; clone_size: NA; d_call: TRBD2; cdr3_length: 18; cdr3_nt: TGCGCCAGCCGATTAAAAAAGCGGGAGACCCCTACGGACGATGAGCAGTTCTTC; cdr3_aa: CASRLKKRETPTDDEQFF
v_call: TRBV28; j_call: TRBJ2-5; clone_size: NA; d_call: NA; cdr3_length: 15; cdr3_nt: TGTGCCAGCAGTATTCTTGGGGTGGGCTCGGAGACCCAGTACTTC; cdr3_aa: CASSILGVGSETQYF
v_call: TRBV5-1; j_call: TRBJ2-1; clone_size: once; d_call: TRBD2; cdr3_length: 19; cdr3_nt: TGCGCCAGCAGCTTGCCCCTTGGGACTAGCGGGAGGGGCTACAATGAGCAGTTCTTC; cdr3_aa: CASSLPLGTSGRGYNEQFF
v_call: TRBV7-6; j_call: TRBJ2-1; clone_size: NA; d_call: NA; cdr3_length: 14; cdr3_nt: TGTGCCAGCAGCTCCCCGGAGAGTTACAATGAGCAGTTCTTC; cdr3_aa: CASSSPESYNEQFF
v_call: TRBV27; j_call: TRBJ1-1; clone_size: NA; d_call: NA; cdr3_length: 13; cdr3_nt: TGTGCCAGCAGTTTAACCGACGGTACTGAAGCTTTCTTT; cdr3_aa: CASSLTDGTEAFF
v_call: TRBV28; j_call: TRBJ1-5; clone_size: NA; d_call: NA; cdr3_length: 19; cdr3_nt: TGTGCCAGCAGTTTTTTCGGGACCCGAGGGGAGTATAGCAATCAGCCCCAGCATTTT; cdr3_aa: CASSFFGTRGEYSNQPQHF
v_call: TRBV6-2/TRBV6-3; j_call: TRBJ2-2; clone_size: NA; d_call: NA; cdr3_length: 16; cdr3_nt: TGTGCCAGCAGCCCCCTAGGAAAAGCGAACACCGGGGAGCTGTTTTTT; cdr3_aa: CASSPLGKANTGELFF
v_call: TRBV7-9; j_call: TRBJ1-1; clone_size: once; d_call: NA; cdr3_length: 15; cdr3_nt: TGTGCCAGCAGCTTTTCCATGGGTTTTGGCACTGAAGCTTTCTTT; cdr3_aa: CASSFSMGFGTEAFF
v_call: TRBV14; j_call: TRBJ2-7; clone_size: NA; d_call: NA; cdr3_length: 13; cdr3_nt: TGTGCCAGCAGCCAAGCCTCGGGGACCCCGCAGTACTTC; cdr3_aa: CASSQASGTPQYF
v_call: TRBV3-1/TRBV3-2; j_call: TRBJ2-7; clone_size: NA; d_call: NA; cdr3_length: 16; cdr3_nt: TGTGCCAGCAGCCAATTTAGGACGCTGGGGGCCTACGAGCAGTACTTC; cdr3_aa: CASSQFRTLGAYEQYF
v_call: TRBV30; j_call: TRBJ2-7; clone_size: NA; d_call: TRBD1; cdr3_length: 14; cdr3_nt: TGTGCCTGGGGGATGACAGGGGCTGCCTACGAGCAGTACTTC; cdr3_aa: CAWGMTGAAYEQYF
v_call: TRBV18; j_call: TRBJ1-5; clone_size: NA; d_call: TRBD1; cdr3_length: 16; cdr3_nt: TGTGCCAGCTCACCACCGTCAGGGGGACGCAATCAGCCCCAGCATTTT; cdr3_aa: CASSPPSGGRNQPQHF
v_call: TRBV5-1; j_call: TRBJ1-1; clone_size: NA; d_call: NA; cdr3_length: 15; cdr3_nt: TGCGCCAGCAGCTCGTACGCGGGCGTGAACACTGAAGCTTTCTTT; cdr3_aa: CASSSYAGVNTEAFF
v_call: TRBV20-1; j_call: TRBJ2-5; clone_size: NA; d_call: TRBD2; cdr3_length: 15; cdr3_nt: TGCAGTGCTAGTGGGACCGGCGGGGGGAAAGAGACCCAGTACTTC; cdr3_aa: CSASGTGGGKETQYF
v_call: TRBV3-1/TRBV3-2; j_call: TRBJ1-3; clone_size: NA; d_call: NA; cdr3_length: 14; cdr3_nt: TGTGCCAGCAGCCCCCTCTCGGGAGGAAACACCATATATTTT; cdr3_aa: CASSPLSGGNTIYF
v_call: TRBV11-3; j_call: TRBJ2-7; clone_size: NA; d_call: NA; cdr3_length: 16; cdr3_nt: TGTGCCAGCAGCTTTCCCCGGGCAGAAGTACCCTACGAGCAGTACTTC; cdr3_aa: CASSFPRAEVPYEQYF
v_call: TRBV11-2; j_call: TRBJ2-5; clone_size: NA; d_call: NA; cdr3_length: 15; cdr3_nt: TGTGCCAGCAGCTTAGACGGGCGGAGGGGGGAGACCCAGTACTTC; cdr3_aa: CASSLDGRRGETQYF
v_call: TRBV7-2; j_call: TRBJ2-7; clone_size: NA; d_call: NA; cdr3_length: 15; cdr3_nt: TGTGCCAGCAGCCCCCCGGGCGCCCCAGTGGGCGAGCAGTACTTC; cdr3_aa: CASSPPGAPVGEQYF
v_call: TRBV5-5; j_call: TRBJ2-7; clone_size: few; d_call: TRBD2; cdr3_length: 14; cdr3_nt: TGTGCCAGCAGCGGGACTAGCGGGGCTCGCGAGCAGTACTTC; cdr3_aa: CASSGTSGAREQYF
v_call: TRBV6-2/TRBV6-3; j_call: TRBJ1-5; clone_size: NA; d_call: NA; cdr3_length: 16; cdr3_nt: TGTGCCAGCAACCCGGGGCAGGGTTATAGCAATCAGCCCCAGCATTTT; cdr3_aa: CASNPGQGYSNQPQHF
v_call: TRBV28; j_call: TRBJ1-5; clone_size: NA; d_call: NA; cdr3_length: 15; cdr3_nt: TGTGCCAGCAGTTCGCCCCTCCGGGACTTCTTTCCCCAGCATTTT; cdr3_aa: CASSSPLRDFFPQHF
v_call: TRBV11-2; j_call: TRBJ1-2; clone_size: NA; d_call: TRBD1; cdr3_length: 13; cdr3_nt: TGTGCCAGCAGCCCGACAGGGGCGGGTGGCTACACCTTC; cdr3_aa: CASSPTGAGGYTF
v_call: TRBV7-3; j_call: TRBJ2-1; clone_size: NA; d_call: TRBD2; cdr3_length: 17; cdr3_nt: TGTGCCAGCAGCCCCGGACTAGCGGCTAGCTCCTACAATGAGCAGTTCTTC; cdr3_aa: CASSPGLAASSYNEQFF
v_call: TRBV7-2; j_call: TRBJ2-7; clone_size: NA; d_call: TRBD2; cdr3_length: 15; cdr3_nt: TGTGCCAGCAGCTTTTCCGTGACTAGCACCTACGAGCAGTACTTC; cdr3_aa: CASSFSVTSTYEQYF
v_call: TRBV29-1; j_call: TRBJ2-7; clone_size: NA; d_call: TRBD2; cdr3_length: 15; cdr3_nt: TGCAGCGTTGAATTAACTAGCGGGAGCTCGTACGAGCAGTACTTC; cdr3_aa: CSVELTSGSSYEQYF
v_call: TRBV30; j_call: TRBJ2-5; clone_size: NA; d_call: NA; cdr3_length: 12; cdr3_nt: TGTGCCTGGAGTGGCTCGGACAAGACCCAGTACTTC; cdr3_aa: CAWSGSDKTQYF
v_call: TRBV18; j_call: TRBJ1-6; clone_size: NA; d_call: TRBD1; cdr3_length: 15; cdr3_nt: TGTGCCAGCTCACCCGGACAGGGGGCGCATTCACCCCTCCACTTT; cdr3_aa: CASSPGQGAHSPLHF
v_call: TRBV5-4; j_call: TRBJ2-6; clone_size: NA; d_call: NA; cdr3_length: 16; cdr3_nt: TGTGCCAGCAGGTGGGGACTGATCTCTGGGGCCAACGTCCTGACTTTC; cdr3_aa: CASRWGLISGANVLTF
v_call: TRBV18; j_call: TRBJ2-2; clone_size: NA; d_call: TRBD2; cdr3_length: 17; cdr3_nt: TGTGCCAGCTCACCACAGTCGCTAGCGGGAAACACCGGGGAGCTGTTTTTT; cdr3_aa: CASSPQSLAGNTGELFF
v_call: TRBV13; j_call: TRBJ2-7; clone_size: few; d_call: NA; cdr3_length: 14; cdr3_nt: TGTGCCAGCAGCCGGGGACGCCCGACCTACGAGCAGTACTTC; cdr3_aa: CASSRGRPTYEQYF
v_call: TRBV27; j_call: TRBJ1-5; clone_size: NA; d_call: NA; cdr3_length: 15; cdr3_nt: TGTGCCAGCAGTTTAGAGGGGTATAGCAATCAGCCCCAGCATTTT; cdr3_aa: CASSLEGYSNQPQHF
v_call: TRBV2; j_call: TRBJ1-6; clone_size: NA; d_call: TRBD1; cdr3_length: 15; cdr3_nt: TGTGCCAGCAGTTCGATGGGACAGACAAATTCACCCCTCCACTTT; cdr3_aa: CASSSMGQTNSPLHF
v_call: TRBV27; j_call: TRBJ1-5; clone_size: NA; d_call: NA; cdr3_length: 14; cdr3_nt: TGTGCCAGCAGTTCCCCATGGGGCAATCAGCCCCAGCATTTT; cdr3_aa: CASSSPWGNQPQHF